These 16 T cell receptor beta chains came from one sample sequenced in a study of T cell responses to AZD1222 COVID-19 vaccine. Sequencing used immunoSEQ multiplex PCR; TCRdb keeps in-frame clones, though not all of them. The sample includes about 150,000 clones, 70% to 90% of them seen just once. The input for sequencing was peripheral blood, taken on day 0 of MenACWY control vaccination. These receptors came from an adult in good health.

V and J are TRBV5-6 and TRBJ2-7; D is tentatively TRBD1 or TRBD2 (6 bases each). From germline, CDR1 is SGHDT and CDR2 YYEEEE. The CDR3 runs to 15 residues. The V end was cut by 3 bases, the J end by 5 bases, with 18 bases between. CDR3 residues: CASSSRGVGFHEQYF. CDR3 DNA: TGTGCCAGCAGCTCGAGGGGGGTAGGCTTCCACGAGCAGTACTTC.

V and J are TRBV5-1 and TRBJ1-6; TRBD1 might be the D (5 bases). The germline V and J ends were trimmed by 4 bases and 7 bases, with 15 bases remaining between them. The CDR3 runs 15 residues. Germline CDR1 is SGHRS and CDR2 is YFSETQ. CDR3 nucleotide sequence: TGCGCCAGCAGCCCCTCGGGACCTCGAAATTCACCCCTCCACTTT. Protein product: CASSPSGPRNSPLHF.

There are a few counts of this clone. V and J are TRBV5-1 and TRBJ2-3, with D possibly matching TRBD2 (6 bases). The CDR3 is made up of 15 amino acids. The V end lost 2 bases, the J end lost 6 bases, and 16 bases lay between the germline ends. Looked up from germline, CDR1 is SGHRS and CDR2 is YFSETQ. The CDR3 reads CASSFGGAGMDTQYF. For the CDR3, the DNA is TGCGCCAGCAGCTTCGGCGGGGCAGGGATGGATACGCAGTATTTT.

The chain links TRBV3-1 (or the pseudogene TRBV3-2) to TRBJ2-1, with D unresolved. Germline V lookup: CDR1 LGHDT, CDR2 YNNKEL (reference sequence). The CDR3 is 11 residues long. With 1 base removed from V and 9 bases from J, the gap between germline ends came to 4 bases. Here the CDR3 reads CASSQAGEQFF. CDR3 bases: TGTGCCAGCAGCCAAGCGGGTGAGCAGTTCTTC.

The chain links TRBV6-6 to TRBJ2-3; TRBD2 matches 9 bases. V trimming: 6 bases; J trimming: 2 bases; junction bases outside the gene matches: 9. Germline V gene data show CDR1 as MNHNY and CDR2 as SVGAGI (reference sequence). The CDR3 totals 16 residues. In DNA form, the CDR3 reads TGTGCCAGCAGCTCTCGGGCGGGGGGGCTCACAGATACGCAGTATTTT. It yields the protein CASSSRAGGLTDTQYF.

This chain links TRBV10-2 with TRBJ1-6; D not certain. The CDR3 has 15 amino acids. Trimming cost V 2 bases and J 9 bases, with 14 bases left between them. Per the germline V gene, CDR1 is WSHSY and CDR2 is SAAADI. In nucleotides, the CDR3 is TGCGCCAGCAGTGAGGCCGTTCTGACCATTTCACCCCTCCACTTT. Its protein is CASSEAVLTISPLHF.

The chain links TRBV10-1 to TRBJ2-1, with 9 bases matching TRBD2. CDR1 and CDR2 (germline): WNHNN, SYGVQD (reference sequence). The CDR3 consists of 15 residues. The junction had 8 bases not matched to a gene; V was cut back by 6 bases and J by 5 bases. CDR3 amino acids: CASSPGTSRNNEQFF. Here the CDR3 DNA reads TGCGCCAGCAGCCCCGGGACTAGCAGAAACAATGAGCAGTTCTTC.

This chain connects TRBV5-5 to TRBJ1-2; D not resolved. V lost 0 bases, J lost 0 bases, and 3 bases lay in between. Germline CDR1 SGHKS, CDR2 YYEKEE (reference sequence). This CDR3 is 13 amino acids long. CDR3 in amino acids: CASSLGANYGYTF. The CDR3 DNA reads TGTGCCAGCAGCTTGGGAGCTAACTATGGCTACACCTTC.

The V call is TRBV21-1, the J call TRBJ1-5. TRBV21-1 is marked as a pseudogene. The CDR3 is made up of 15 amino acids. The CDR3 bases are TGTGCCAGCAGGGGCGGATGGGGGAACCATCAGCCCCAGCATTTT. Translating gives CASRGGWGNHQPQHF.

DNA for the CDR3: TGTGCCAGCAGTGAGTTCCCGCCGGGGGGGGCAGGCTACAATGAGCAGTTCTTC. This gives the protein CASSEFPPGGAGYNEQFF. The J gene is TRBJ2-1, the V gene TRBV6-1, with 8 nucleotides matching TRBD2. The J segment lost 3 bases and the V segment lost 3 bases, leaving 13 bases of the junction unmatched. Germline CDR1 is MNHNS and CDR2 is SASEGT. The CDR3 is made up of 18 amino acids.

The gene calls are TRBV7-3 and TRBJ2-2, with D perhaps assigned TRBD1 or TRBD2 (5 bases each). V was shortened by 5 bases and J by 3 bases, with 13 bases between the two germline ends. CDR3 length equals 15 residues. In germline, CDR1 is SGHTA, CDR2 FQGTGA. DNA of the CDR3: TGTGCCAGCAGCCTCTCTAGGGACGACACCGGGGAGCTGTTTTTT. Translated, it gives CASSLSRDDTGELFF.

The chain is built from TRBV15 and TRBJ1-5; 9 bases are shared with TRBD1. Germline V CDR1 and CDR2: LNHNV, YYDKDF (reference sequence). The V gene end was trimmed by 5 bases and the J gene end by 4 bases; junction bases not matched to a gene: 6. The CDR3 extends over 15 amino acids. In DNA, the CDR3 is TGTGCCACCAGCCGCCGGGACAGGGCGAATCAGCCCCAGCATTTT. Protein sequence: CATSRRDRANQPQHF.

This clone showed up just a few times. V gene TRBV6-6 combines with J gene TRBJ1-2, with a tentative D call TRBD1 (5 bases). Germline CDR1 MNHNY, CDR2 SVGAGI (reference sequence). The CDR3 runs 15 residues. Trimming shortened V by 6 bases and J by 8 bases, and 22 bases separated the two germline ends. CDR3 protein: CASSLGAGDLWGYTF. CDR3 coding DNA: TGTGCCAGCAGCCTCGGGGCAGGAGATCTATGGGGCTACACCTTC.

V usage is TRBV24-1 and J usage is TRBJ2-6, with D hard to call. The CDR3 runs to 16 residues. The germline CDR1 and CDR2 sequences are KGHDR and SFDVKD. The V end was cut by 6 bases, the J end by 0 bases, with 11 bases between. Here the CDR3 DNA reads TGTGCCACCAGTTTAAATACCGCCTCTGGGGCCAACGTCCTGACTTTC. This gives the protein CATSLNTASGANVLTF.

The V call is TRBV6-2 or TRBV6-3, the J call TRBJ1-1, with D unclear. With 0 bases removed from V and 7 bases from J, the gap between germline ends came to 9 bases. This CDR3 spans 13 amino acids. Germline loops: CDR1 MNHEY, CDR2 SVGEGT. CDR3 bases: TGTGCCAGCAGTTACTCGAGTTTGAGTGAAGCTTTCTTT. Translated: CASSYSSLSEAFF.

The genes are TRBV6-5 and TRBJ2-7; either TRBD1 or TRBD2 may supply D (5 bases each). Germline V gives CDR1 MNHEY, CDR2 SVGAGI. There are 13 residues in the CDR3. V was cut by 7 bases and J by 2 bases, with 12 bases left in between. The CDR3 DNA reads TGTGCCAGCAACCCCGGGGCCGCCTACGAGCAGTACGTC. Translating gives CASNPGAAYEQYV.